This T cell receptor (beta chain) was found in a study (dated by TCRdb to 2016 to 2017). Background on the whole study: The origins of HIV persistence were investigated in individuals who naturally controlled HIV infection.

To note about this clonotype: The antigen it binds to is not known. No quality values exist for individual bases; no much larger clone is one base distant.

V is pared back by 6 bases and J by 1 base, with 9 bases lying between the germline termini. The CDR3 starts with the cysteine, ends with the phenylalanine, and has 13 residues. Only CDR3 DNA is held: 39 bases, read in frame from base 1. From the germline V gene, CDR1 is MNHNS and CDR2 is SASEGT. Libraries were prepared through 5' RACE. Sequencing relied on an Illumina HiSeq 2000. In-frame beta chains were kept once TCRdb had trimmed the public reads at Q25 with fastp and called clones with MiXCR. Every distinct CDR3 protein forms one entry, paired with its most common genes and DNA. The sample includes some 240 distinct CDR3 sequences, with 25% to 30% observed a single time. The ten largest clones capture about a sixth of the sample.

Sequenced input: central memory T cells from blood PBMCs. The cell subset or site label on this specimen signifies: central memory CD4+ T cells. The chain employs TRBV6-1 and TRBJ1-2, with TRBD1 perhaps the D gene, on 5 matching bases. The clonotype was recovered from a male donor with HIV. The CDR3 here reads CASRRTLNYGYTF. The DNA reads as follows: TGTGCCAGCAGGAGGACACTTAACTATGGCTACACCTTC.